These 8 T cell receptor beta chains were sequenced from one sample in a study of PD-1 blockade in classical Hodgkin lymphoma (dated by TCRdb to between 2020 and 2021). The time point label, read with the paper, signifies: cycle 2 day 1 (C2D1) of nivolumab. Relapse after autologous stem cell transplantation had occurred in all trial patients, and cohorts A, B and C were distinguished by prior brentuximab vedotin exposure. To prepare the library, the immunoSEQ multiplex PCR assay was applied. TCRdb re-hosts the immuneACCESS table, in-frame sequences only. Its copies lack some clones; in the studies checked, an unresolved V gene accounts for under half of them, and the cause for the rest is not known. Within this sample are 40,000 to 50,000 clones, with about 88% of them counted one time only. The ten largest account for approximately 6% of the sample. Sequenced material: peripheral blood mononuclear cells (PBMCs), taken before the second cycle of nivolumab. The receptors stem from a human donor with classical Hodgkin lymphoma.

The gene calls are TRBV28 and TRBJ2-1, with 9 bases lining up with TRBD2. The CDR3 sequence is 15 residues long. The germline V gene has CDR1 MDHEN and CDR2 SYDVKM. The ends lost 2 bases at V and 4 bases at J; junction bases unmatched: 3. CDR3 amino acids: CASSLLLAGYNEQFF. The CDR3 coding sequence is TGTGCCAGCAGTTTACTACTAGCGGGTTACAATGAGCAGTTCTTC.

The V call is TRBV10-2, the J call TRBJ2-7, with TRBD2 identical over 8 bases. The V gene end was trimmed by 2 bases and the J gene end by 5 bases; junction bases not matched to a gene: 5. The CDR3 totals 14 residues. Germline loops: CDR1 WSHSY, CDR2 SAAADI. The CDR3 sequence: CASSEVGSGNEQYF. CDR3 bases: TGCGCCAGCAGTGAGGTGGGTAGCGGGAACGAGCAGTACTTC.

The chain carries TRBV11-2 and TRBJ2-1, with TRBD1 as a possible D gene (6 bases). The germline V gene has CDR1 SGHAT and CDR2 FQNNGV. V was pared by 5 bases and J by 7 bases, with 15 bases between. The CDR3 consists of 14 residues. DNA for the CDR3: TGTGCCAGCAGCACGACAGGACCTCGAAATGAGCAGTTCTTC. Translating gives CASSTTGPRNEQFF. The complete variable domain, with remaining parts taken from reference TRBV11-2 and TRBJ2-1, reads EAGVAQSPRYKIIEKRQSVAFWCNPISGHATLYWYQQILGQGPKLLIQFQNNGVVDDSQLPKDRFSAERLKGVDSTLKIQPAKLEDSAVYLCASSTTGPRNEQFFGPGTRLTVL.

The chain recombines TRBV5-4 with TRBJ1-3; D gene ambiguous. The germline CDR1 and CDR2 sequences are SGHNT and YYREEE (reference sequence). Trimming pared 1 base from V and 3 bases from J, leaving 2 bases between. The CDR3 extends over 12 amino acids. The DNA for the CDR3 is TGTGCCAGCAGCTTGCTTGGAAACACCATATATTTT. It translates to CASSLLGNTIYF.

The chain uses TRBV9 and TRBJ2-7; maybe TRBD1 (6 bases). Germline V CDR1 and CDR2: SGDLS, YYNGEE. Trimming pared 4 bases from V and 1 base from J, leaving 12 bases between. The CDR3 has 14 residues. The DNA of the CDR3 is TGTGCCAGCAGCCCTACCAGGGGTTCCTACGAGCAGTACTTC. Residues: CASSPTRGSYEQYF.

The rearrangement joins TRBV5-1 to TRBJ2-5; TRBD2 matches 12 bases. V dropped 4 bases and J dropped 5; count of bases not matched to a gene: 9. CDR1 is SGHRS and CDR2 is YFSETQ in the germline V gene. The CDR3 totals 16 residues. CDR3 sequence (DNA): TGCGCCAGCAGCCCACCTAGCGGGGGGGCGAGTGAGACCCAGTACTTC. It specifies CASSPPSGGASETQYF.

There are a few counts of this clone. One junction end does not reproduce the germline sequence, and a read error may be involved. This chain uses TRBV7-7 with TRBJ2-1; TRBD1 matches at 10 bases. Germline V gene data show CDR1 as SSHAT and CDR2 as FNYEAQ (reference sequence). This CDR3 is built from 13 residues. This CDR3 is CASSNGQGVEQFF. CDR3 nucleotides: TGTGCTAGCAGCAACGGACAGGGGGTTGAGCAGTTCTTC.

The chain employs TRBV28 and TRBJ1-3, with D hard to call. V lost 10 bases and J 6 bases, leaving 16 bases between the germline ends. The CDR3 sequence is 13 residues long. Germline V gene sequence: CDR1 MDHEN, CDR2 SYDVKM. CDR3 DNA sequence: TGTGCCACCAGCGGTATTACAGTAAACACCATATATTTT. Its protein is CATSGITVNTIYF.